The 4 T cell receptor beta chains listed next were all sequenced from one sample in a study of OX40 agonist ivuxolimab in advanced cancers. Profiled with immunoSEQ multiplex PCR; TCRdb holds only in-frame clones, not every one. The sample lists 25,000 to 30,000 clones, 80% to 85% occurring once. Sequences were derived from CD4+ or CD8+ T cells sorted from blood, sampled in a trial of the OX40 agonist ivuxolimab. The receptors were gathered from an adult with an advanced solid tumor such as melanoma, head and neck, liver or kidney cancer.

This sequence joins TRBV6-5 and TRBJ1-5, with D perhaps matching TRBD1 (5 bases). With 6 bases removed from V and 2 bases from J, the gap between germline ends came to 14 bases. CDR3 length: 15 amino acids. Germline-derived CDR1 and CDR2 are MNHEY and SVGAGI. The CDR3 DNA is TGTGCCAGCAGCCTGGACGACAGTCGCAATCAGCCCCAGCATTTT. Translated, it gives CASSLDDSRNQPQHF.

The CDR3 DNA reads TGTGCCAGCAGCTCCCTAGAGAGCGGGGCGTGGAATGAGCAGTTCTTC. It specifies CASSSLESGAWNEQFF. This chain uses TRBV9 with TRBJ2-1; 7 bases are a match to TRBD2. From germline, CDR1 is SGDLS and CDR2 YYNGEE. J lost 7 bases, V lost 4 bases, and 14 bases had no gene match. This CDR3 has 16 amino acids. The whole variable domain, remainder taken from reference TRBV9 and TRBJ2-1, is DSGVTQTPKHLITATGQRVTLRCSPRSGDLSVYWYQQSLDQGLQFLIQYYNGEERAKGNILERFSAQQFPDLHSELNLSSLELGDSALYFCASSSLESGAWNEQFFGPGTRLTVL.

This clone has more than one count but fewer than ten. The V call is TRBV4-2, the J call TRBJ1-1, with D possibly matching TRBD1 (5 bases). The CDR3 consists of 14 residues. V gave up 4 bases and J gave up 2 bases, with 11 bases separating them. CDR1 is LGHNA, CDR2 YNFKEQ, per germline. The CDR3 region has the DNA TGTGCCAGCAGCCCCCTGACAGAAAACACTGAAGCTTTCTTT. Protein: CASSPLTENTEAFF.

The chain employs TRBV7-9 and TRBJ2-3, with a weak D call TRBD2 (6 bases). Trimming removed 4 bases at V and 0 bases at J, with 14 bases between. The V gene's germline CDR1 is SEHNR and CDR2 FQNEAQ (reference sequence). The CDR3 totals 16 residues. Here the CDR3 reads CASSSPGELSTDTQYF. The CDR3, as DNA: TGTGCCAGCAGCTCCCCGGGGGAACTTAGCACAGATACGCAGTATTTT.